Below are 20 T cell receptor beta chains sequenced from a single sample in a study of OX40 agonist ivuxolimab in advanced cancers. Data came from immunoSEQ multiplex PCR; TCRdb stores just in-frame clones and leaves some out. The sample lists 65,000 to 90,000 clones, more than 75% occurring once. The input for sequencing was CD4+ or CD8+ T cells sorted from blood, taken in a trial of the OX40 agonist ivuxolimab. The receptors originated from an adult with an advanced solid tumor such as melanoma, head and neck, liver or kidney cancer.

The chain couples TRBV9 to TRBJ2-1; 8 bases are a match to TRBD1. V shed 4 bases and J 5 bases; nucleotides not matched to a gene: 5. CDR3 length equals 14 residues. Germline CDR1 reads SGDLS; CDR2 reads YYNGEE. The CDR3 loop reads CASSIGQGNNEQFF. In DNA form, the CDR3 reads TGTGCCAGCAGCATAGGACAGGGCAACAATGAGCAGTTCTTC.

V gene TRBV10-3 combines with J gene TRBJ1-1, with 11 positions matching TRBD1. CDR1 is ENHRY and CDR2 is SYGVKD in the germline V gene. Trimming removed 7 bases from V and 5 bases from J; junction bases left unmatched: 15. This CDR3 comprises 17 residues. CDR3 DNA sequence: TGTGCCATCACCAGGGACAGGGGGGCGAACGTGGGGACTGAAGCTTTCTTT. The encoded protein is CAITRDRGANVGTEAFF.

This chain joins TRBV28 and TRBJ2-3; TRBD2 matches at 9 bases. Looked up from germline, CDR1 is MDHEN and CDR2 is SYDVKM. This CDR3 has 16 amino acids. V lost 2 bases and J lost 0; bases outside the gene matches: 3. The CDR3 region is CASSLLAGTSTDTQYF. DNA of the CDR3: TGTGCCAGCAGTTTACTAGCGGGGACTAGCACAGATACGCAGTATTTT.

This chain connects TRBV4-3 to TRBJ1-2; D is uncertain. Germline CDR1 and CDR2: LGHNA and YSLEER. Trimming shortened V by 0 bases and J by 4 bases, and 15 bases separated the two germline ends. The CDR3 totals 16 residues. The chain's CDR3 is CASSQDAGFTAYGYTF. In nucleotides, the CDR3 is TGCGCCAGCAGCCAAGACGCGGGATTCACCGCCTATGGCTACACCTTC.

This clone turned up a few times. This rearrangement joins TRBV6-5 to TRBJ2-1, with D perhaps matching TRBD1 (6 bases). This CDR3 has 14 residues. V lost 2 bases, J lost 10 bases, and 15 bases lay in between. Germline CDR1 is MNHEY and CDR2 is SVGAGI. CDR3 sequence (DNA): TGTGCCAGCAGTTACCTATTCGAAACAGGGGAGCAGTTCTTC. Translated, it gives CASSYLFETGEQFF.

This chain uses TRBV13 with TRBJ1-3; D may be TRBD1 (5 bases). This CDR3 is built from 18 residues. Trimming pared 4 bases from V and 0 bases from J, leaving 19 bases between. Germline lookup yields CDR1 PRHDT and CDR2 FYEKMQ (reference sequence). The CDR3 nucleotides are TGTGCCAGCAGCTCAAGGATAACAGGAATTTCCTCTGGAAACACCATATATTTT. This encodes CASSSRITGISSGNTIYF.

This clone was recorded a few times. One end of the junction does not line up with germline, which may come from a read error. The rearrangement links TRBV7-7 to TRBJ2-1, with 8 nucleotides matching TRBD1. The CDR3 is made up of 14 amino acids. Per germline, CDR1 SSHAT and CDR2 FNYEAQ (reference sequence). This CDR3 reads CASSPQGARNEQFF. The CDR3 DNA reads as TGTGCTAGCAGCCCTCAGGGGGCGCGGAATGAGCAGTTCTTC.

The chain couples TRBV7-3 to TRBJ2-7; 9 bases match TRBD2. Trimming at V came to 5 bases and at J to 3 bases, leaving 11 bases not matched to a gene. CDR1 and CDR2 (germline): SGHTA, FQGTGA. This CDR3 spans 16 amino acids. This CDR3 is CASSLQSGGSGYEQYF. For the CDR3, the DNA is TGTGCCAGCAGCCTTCAGAGCGGGGGGTCCGGCTACGAGCAGTACTTC.

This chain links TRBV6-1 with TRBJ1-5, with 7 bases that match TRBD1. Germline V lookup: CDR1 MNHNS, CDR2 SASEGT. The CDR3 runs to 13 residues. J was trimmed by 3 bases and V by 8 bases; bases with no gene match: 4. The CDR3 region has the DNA TGTGCCAGCCCAGGGGGTCCCAATCAGCCCCAGCATTTT. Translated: CASPGGPNQPQHF.

CDR3 DNA sequence: TGTGCCATCAGTGAGTCGGCAGCCGGGGGCACTGAAGCTTTCTTT. It is translated as CAISESAAGGTEAFF. The rearrangement links TRBV10-3 to TRBJ1-1; perhaps TRBD1 as D (5 bases). V lost 0 bases and J lost 4, with 12 bases in between. The CDR3 sequence is 15 residues long. CDR1 and CDR2 from the germline V gene are ENHRY and SYGVKD.

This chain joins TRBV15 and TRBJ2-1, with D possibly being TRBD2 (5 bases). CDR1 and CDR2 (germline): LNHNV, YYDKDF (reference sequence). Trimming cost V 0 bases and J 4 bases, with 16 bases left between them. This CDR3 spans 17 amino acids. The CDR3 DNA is TGTGCCACCAGCAGAGATCGGACGGGAAGGCGGTACAATGAGCAGTTCTTC. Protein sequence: CATSRDRTGRRYNEQFF.

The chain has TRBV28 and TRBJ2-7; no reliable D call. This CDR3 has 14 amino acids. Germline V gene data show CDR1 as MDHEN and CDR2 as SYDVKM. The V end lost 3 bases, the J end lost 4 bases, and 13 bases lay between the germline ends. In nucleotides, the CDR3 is TGTGCCAGCAGTTTGTGGGTAAATACTTACGAGCAGTACTTC. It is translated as CASSLWVNTYEQYF.

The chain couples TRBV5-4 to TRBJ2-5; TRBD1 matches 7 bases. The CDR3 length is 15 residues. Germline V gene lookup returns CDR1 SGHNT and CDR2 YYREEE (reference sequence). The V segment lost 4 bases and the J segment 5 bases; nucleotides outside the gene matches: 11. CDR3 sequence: CASSPATGFYETQYF. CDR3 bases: TGTGCCAGCAGCCCGGCGACAGGGTTTTATGAGACCCAGTACTTC.

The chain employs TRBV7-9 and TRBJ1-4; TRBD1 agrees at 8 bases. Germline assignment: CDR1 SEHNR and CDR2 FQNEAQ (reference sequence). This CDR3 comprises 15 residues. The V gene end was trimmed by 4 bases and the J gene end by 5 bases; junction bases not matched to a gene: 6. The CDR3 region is CASSSLQGVNEKLFF. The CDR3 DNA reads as TGTGCCAGCAGCTCCCTACAGGGGGTAAATGAAAAACTGTTTTTT.

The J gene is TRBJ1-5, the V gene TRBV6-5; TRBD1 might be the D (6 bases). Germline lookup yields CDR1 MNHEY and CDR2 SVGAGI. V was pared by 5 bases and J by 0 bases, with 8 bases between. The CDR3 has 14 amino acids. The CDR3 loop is CASSGQLSNQPQHF. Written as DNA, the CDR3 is TGTGCCAGCAGTGGACAGCTTAGCAATCAGCCCCAGCATTTT.

The CDR3 DNA sequence: TGTGCCAGCAGCTCCCGACCGGGACAGGGGTCGGAGCAGTTCTTC. Translation: CASSSRPGQGSEQFF. This chain uses TRBV9 with TRBJ2-1; 10 nucleotides line up with TRBD1. The V segment lost 4 bases and the J segment 10 bases; nucleotides outside the gene matches: 11. The CDR3 contains 15 residues. Germline lookup yields CDR1 SGDLS and CDR2 YYNGEE.

The CDR3 loop reads CASSAPGLAGGDTQYF. CDR3 sequence (DNA): TGTGCCAGCAGCGCTCCGGGACTAGCGGGAGGAGATACGCAGTATTTT. The rearrangement joins TRBV7-9 to TRBJ2-3; TRBD2 agrees at 15 bases. With V trimmed by 5 bases and J by 5 bases, 5 bases remained unmatched. Per the germline V gene, CDR1 is SEHNR and CDR2 is FQNEAQ (reference sequence). The CDR3 runs to 16 residues.

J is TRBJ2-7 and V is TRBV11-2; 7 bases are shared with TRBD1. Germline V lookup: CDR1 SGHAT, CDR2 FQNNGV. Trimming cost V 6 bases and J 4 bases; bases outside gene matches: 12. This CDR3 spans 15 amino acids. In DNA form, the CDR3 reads TGTGCCAGCAGTTATCCAGCAGGGGGTTTTTACGAGCAGTACTTC. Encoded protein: CASSYPAGGFYEQYF.

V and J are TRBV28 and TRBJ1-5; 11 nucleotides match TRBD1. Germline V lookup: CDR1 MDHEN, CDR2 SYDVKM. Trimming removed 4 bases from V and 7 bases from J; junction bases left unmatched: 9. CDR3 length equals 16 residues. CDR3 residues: CASSSSGQGDKQPQHF. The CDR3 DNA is TGTGCCAGCAGTTCCTCGGGACAGGGGGATAAACAGCCCCAGCATTTT.

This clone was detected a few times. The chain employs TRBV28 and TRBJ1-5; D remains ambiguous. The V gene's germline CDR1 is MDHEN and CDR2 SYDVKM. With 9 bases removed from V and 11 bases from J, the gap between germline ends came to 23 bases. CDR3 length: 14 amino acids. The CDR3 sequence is CASRTTGVRTSQHF. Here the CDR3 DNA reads TGTGCCAGTCGGACCACCGGGGTTAGGACTTCCCAGCATTTT. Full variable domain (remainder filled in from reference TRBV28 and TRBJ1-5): DVKVTQSSRYLVKRTGEKVFLECVQDMDHENMFWYRQDPGLGLRLIYFSYDVKMKEKGDIPEGYSVSREKKERFSLILESASTNQTSMYLCASRTTGVRTSQHFGDGTRLSIL.